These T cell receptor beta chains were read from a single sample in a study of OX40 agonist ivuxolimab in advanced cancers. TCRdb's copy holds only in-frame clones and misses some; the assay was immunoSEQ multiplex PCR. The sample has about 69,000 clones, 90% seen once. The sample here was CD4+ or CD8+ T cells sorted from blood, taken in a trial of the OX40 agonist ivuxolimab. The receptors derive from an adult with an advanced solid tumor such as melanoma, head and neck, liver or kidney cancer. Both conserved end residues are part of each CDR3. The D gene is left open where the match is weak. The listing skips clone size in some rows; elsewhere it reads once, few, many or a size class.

CDR3 protein: CASSLMGKANYGYTF
CDR3 DNA: TGTGCCAGCAGCTTAATGGGTAAAGCTAACTATGGCTACACCTTC
V gene: TRBV7-3
clone size: NA
D gene: NA
J gene: TRBJ1-2

CDR3 protein: CASRHGTGAETQYF
CDR3 DNA: TGTGCCAGCAGACACGGGACAGGTGCCGAGACCCAGTACTTC
V gene: TRBV2
clone size: NA
D gene: TRBD1
J gene: TRBJ2-5

CDR3 protein: CASQPGQNTGELFF
CDR3 DNA: TGTGCCAGTCAACCGGGGCAAAACACCGGGGAGCTGTTTTTT
V gene: TRBV18
clone size: NA
D gene: NA
J gene: TRBJ2-2

CDR3 protein: CASSPTSSTEAFF
CDR3 DNA: TGCGCCAGCAGCCCAACTAGTTCCACTGAAGCTTTCTTT
V gene: TRBV5-1
clone size: NA
D gene: NA
J gene: TRBJ1-1

CDR3 protein: CASSSRRTSRLTNTQYF
CDR3 DNA: TGTGCCAGCAGCTCACGGCGGACTAGCCGCCTCACGAATACGCAGTATTTT
V gene: TRBV27
clone size: NA
D gene: TRBD2
J gene: TRBJ2-3

CDR3 protein: CASSLGTGPNEKLFF
CDR3 DNA: TGCGCCAGCAGCTTGGGGACAGGGCCTAATGAAAAACTGTTTTTT
V gene: TRBV5-1
clone size: NA
D gene: TRBD1
J gene: TRBJ1-4

CDR3 protein: CASRLAGGYNEQFF
CDR3 DNA: TGCGCCAGCAGGCTAGCGGGAGGTTACAATGAGCAGTTCTTC
V gene: TRBV5-1
clone size: few
D gene: TRBD2
J gene: TRBJ2-1

CDR3 protein: CASSLAGGSTDTQYF
CDR3 DNA: TGTGCCAGCAGCCTAGCGGGAGGCAGCACAGATACGCAGTATTTT
V gene: TRBV7-2
clone size: NA
D gene: TRBD2
J gene: TRBJ2-3

CDR3 protein: CASSENSNQPQHF
CDR3 DNA: TGCGCCAGCAGTGAGAATAGCAATCAGCCCCAGCATTTT
V gene: TRBV10-1
clone size: NA
D gene: NA
J gene: TRBJ1-5

CDR3 protein: CASSFLTLNTGELFF
CDR3 DNA: TGCGCCAGCAGCTTCCTGACATTGAACACCGGGGAGCTGTTTTTT
V gene: TRBV5-1
clone size: once
D gene: NA
J gene: TRBJ2-2

CDR3 protein: CASRPGTSDYEQYF
CDR3 DNA: TGCGCCAGCAGACCTGGGACTAGCGATTACGAGCAGTACTTC
V gene: TRBV5-1
clone size: NA
D gene: TRBD2
J gene: TRBJ2-7

CDR3 protein: CASSYSRRSGRKRNEQYF
CDR3 DNA: TGTGCCAGCAGCTATAGTCGGCGAAGCGGGAGAAAAAGGAACGAGCAGTACTTC
V gene: TRBV11-3
clone size: NA
D gene: TRBD2
J gene: TRBJ2-7

CDR3 protein: CASSEEAGPSYTQYF
CDR3 DNA: TGTGCCAGCAGCGAGGAGGCGGGACCCTCATATACGCAGTATTTT
V gene: TRBV2
clone size: NA
D gene: NA
J gene: TRBJ2-3

CDR3 protein: CASSLDRDEQFF
CDR3 DNA: TGTGCCAGCAGCTTAGATCGTGATGAGCAGTTCTTC
V gene: TRBV11-3
clone size: NA
D gene: NA
J gene: TRBJ2-1

CDR3 protein: CASSEYMSKRGEQFF
CDR3 DNA: TGTGCCAGCAGTGAATATATGAGCAAAAGGGGTGAGCAGTTCTTC
V gene: TRBV25-1
clone size: NA
D gene: NA
J gene: TRBJ2-1

CDR3 protein: CASSHQGLGETQYF
CDR3 DNA: TGCGCCAGCAGCCATCAGGGGTTGGGGGAGACCCAGTACTTC
V gene: TRBV5-1
clone size: NA
D gene: NA
J gene: TRBJ2-5

CDR3 protein: CASSSERVPGELFF
CDR3 DNA: TGCGCCAGCAGCTCGGAAAGGGTTCCCGGGGAGCTGTTTTTT
V gene: TRBV5-1
clone size: NA
D gene: NA
J gene: TRBJ2-2

CDR3 protein: CATATGGRAQYF
CDR3 DNA: TGTGCCACAGCCACAGGGGGCCGGGCCCAGTACTTC
V gene: TRBV15
clone size: once
D gene: TRBD1
J gene: TRBJ2-5

CDR3 protein: CASSDRGMGTGELFF
CDR3 DNA: TGTGCCAGCAGTGACAGGGGAATGGGCACCGGGGAGCTGTTTTTT
V gene: TRBV6-4
clone size: NA
D gene: NA
J gene: TRBJ2-2

CDR3 protein: CASSEREVRYGYTF
CDR3 DNA: TGTGCCAGCAGTGAGCGGGAAGTGAGGTATGGCTACACCTTC
V gene: TRBV2
clone size: NA
D gene: NA
J gene: TRBJ1-2

CDR3 protein: CASSLVPGDNGYTF
CDR3 DNA: TGCGCCAGCAGCTTGGTTCCGGGCGATAATGGCTACACCTTC
V gene: TRBV5-1
clone size: once
D gene: NA
J gene: TRBJ1-2

CDR3 protein: CASSPTGSAYEQYF
CDR3 DNA: TGTGCCAGCTCACCGACAGGGTCAGCCTACGAGCAGTACTTC
V gene: TRBV18
clone size: NA
D gene: TRBD1
J gene: TRBJ2-7

CDR3 protein: CASSFSSLSTQYF
CDR3 DNA: TGTGCCAGCAGCTTCTCCAGCCTCTCTACGCAGTATTTT
V gene: TRBV7-9
clone size: NA
D gene: NA
J gene: TRBJ2-3

CDR3 protein: CASSDPGRETQYF
CDR3 DNA: TGTGCCAGCAGTGACCCAGGCCGGGAGACCCAGTACTTC
V gene: TRBV2
clone size: NA
D gene: NA
J gene: TRBJ2-5

CDR3 protein: CASSLGAPAGASYEQYF
CDR3 DNA: TGTGCCAGCAGCTTAGGAGCTCCGGCGGGGGCCTCCTACGAGCAGTACTTC
V gene: TRBV7-2
clone size: NA
D gene: NA
J gene: TRBJ2-7

CDR3 protein: CASSPSEAGYNEQFF
CDR3 DNA: TGTGCCAGCAGTCCCTCGGAGGCAGGATACAATGAGCAGTTCTTC
V gene: TRBV28
clone size: NA
D gene: NA
J gene: TRBJ2-1

CDR3 protein: CASSEKGTALYEQYF
CDR3 DNA: TGTGCCAGCAGCGAGAAGGGGACAGCCCTCTACGAGCAGTACTTC
V gene: TRBV5-4
clone size: NA
D gene: TRBD1
J gene: TRBJ2-7

CDR3 protein: CASSEQGRAVGEQFF
CDR3 DNA: TGTGCCAGCAGCGAACAGGGGAGAGCGGTTGGTGAGCAGTTCTTC
V gene: TRBV7-2
clone size: NA
D gene: TRBD1
J gene: TRBJ2-1

CDR3 protein: CASSQGEKQYF
CDR3 DNA: TGTGCCAGCAGCCAAGGCGAGAAGCAGTACTTC
V gene: TRBV5-4
clone size: NA
D gene: NA
J gene: TRBJ2-7

CDR3 protein: CSVDRGAGVEQFF
CDR3 DNA: TGCAGCGTTGACCGAGGAGCGGGAGTTGAGCAGTTCTTC
V gene: TRBV29-1
clone size: NA
D gene: TRBD2
J gene: TRBJ2-1